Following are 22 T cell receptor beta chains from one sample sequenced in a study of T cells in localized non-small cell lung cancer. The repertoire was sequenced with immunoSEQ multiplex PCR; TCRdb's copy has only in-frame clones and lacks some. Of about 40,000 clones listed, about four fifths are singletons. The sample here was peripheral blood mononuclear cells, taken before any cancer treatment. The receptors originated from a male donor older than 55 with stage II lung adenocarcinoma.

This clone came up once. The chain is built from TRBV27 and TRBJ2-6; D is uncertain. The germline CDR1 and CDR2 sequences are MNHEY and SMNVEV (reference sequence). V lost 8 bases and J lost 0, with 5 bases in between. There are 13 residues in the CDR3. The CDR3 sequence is CASWRSGANVLTF. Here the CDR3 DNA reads TGTGCCAGCTGGCGCTCTGGGGCCAACGTCCTGACTTTC.

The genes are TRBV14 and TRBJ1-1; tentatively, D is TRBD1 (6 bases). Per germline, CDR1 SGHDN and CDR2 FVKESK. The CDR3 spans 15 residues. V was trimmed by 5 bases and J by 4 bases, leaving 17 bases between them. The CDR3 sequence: CASSSRGLSSTEAFF. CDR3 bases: TGTGCCAGCAGCTCCAGGGGACTATCGAGCACTGAAGCTTTCTTT.

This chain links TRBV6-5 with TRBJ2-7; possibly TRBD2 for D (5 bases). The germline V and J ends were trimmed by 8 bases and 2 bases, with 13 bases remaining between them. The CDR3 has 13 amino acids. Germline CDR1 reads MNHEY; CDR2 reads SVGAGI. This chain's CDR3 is CASVGKRPYEQYF. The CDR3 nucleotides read TGTGCCAGCGTTGGTAAGCGGCCCTACGAGCAGTACTTC.

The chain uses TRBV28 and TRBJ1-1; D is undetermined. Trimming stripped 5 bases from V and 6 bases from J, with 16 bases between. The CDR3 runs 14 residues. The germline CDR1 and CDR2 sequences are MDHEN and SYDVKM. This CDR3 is CASSPRASWAEAFF. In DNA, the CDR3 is TGTGCCAGCAGTCCCCGGGCCTCTTGGGCTGAAGCTTTCTTT. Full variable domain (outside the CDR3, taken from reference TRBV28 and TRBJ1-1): DVKVTQSSRYLVKRTGEKVFLECVQDMDHENMFWYRQDPGLGLRLIYFSYDVKMKEKGDIPEGYSVSREKKERFSLILESASTNQTSMYLCASSPRASWAEAFFGQGTRLTVV.

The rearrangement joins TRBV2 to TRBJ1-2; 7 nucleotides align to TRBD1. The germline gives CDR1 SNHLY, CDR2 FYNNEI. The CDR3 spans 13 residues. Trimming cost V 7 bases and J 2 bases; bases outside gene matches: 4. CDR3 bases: TGTGCCAGCAAGGCAGGGGGGAACTATGGCTACACCTTC. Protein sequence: CASKAGGNYGYTF.

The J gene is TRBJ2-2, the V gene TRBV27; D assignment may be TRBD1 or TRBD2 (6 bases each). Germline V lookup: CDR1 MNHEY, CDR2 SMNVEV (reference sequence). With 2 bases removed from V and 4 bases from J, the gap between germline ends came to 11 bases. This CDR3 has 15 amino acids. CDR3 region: CASSLQGTLTGELFF. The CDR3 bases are TGTGCCAGCAGTTTACAGGGGACTCTCACCGGGGAGCTGTTTTTT.

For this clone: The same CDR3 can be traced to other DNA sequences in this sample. Here the CDR3 reads CASSPTASNYGYTF. In DNA form, the CDR3 reads TGTGCCAGCTCACCGACAGCTTCTAACTATGGCTACACCTTC. The chain couples TRBV18 to TRBJ1-2; D possibly corresponds to TRBD1 (5 bases). Trimming removed 3 bases at V and 0 bases at J, with 8 bases between. CDR3 length equals 14 residues. CDR1 KGHSH and CDR2 LQKENI come from the germline V gene.

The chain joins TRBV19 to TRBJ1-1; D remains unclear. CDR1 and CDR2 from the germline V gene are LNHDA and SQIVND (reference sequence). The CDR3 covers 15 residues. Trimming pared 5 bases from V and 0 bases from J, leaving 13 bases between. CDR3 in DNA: TGTGCCAGTAGTGCGGGAAGAAGACTGAACACTGAAGCTTTCTTT. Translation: CASSAGRRLNTEAFF.

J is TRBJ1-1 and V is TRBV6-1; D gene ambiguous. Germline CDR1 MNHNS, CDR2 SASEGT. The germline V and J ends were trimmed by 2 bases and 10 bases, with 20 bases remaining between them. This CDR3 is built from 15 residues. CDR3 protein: CASSEHSGRSLRAFF. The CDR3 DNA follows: TGTGCCAGCAGTGAACATTCAGGACGGAGCTTAAGAGCTTTCTTT.

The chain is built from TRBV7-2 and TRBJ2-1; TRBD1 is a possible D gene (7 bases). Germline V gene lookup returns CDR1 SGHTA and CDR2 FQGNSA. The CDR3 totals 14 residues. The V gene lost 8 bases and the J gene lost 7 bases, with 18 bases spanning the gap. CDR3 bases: TGTGCCAGCCGCCCCTCCAGGGGGGTAAATGAGCAGTTCTTC. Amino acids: CASRPSRGVNEQFF. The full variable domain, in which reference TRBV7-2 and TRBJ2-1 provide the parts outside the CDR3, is GAGVSQSPSNKVTEKGKDVELRCDPISGHTALYWYRQSLGQGLEFLIYFQGNSAPDKSGLPSDRFSAERTGGSVSTLTIQRTQQEDSAVYLCASRPSRGVNEQFFGPGTRLTVL.

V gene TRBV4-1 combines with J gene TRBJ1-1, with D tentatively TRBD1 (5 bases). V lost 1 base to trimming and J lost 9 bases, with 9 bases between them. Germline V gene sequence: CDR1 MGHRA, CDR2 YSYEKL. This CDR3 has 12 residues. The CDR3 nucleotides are TGCGCCAGCAGCCAAGTGGGGGTAAAAGCTTTCTTT. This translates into CASSQVGVKAFF.

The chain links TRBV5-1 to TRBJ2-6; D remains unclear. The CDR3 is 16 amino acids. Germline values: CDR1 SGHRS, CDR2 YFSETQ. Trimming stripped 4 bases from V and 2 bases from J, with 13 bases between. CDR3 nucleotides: TGCGCCAGCAGCACCCAGGATTTCCCTGGGGCCAACGTCCTGACTTTC. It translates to CASSTQDFPGANVLTF.

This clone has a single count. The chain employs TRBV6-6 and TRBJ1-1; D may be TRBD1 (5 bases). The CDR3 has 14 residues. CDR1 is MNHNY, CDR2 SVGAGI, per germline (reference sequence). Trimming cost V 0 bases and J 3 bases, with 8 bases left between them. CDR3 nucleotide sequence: TGTGCCAGCAGTTACTCGAGGGGAGACACTGAAGCTTTCTTT. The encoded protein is CASSYSRGDTEAFF.

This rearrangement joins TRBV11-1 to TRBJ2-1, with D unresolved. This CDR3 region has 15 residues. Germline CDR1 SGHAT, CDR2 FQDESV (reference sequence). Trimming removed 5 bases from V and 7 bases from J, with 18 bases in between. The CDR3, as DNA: TGTGCCAGCAGCCCACCGGCCTTCCCCCCTAATGAGCAGTTCTTC. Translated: CASSPPAFPPNEQFF.

The DNA for the CDR3 is TGTGCCAGCAGCATAGGAAACTTGGATACGCAGTATTTT. Amino acids: CASSIGNLDTQYF. The rearrangement uses TRBV7-3 and TRBJ2-3; D unresolved. The CDR3 spans 13 residues. In germline, CDR1 is SGHTA, CDR2 FQGTGA. Trimming pared 5 bases from V and 6 bases from J, leaving 12 bases between.

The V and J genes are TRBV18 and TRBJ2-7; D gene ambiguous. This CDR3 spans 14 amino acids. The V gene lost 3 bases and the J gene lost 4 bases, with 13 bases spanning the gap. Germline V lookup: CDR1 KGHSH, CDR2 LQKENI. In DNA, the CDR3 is TGTGCCAGCTCACCTGGGAACAGTTTTTACGAGCAGTACTTC. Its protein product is CASSPGNSFYEQYF.

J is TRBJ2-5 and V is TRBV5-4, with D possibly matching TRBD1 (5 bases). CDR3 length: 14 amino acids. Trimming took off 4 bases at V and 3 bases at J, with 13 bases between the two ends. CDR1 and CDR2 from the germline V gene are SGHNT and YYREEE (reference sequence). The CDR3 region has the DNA TGTGCCAGCAGCCCCAGTCAGGGAAAAGAGACCCAGTACTTC. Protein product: CASSPSQGKETQYF.

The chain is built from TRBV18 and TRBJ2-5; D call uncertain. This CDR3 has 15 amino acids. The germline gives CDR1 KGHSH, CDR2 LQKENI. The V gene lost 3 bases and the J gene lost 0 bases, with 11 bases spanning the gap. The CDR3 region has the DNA TGTGCCAGCTCACCCTCCCGGTCTTACCAAGAGACCCAGTACTTC. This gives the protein CASSPSRSYQETQYF.

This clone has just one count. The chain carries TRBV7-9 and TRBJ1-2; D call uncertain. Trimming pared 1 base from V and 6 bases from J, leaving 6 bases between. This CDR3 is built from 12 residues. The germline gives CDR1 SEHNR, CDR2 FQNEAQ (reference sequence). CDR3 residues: CASSLGENGYTF. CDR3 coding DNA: TGTGCCAGCAGCTTAGGGGAGAATGGCTACACCTTC.

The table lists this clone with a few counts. Here the CDR3 reads CAWRGAGDYGYTF. The DNA for the CDR3 is TGTGCCTGGAGAGGGGCAGGCGACTATGGCTACACCTTC. This chain joins TRBV30 and TRBJ1-2; the D gene is possibly TRBD1 (5 bases). The CDR3 totals 13 residues. Trimming took 3 bases from V and 3 from J, leaving 11 bases between them. Germline CDR1 GTSNPN, CDR2 SVGIG (reference sequence).

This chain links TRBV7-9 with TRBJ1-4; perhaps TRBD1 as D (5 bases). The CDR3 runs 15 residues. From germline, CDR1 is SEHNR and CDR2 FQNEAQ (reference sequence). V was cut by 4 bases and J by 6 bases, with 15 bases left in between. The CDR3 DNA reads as TGTGCCAGCAGCTCCTGGGGGGATGTGGATGAAAAACTGTTTTTT. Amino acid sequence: CASSSWGDVDEKLFF.

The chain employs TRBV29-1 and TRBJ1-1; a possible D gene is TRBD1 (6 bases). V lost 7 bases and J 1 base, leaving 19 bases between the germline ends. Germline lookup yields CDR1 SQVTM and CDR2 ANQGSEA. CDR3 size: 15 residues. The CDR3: CSATTGWLGNTEAFF. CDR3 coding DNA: TGCAGCGCAACGACAGGATGGTTAGGGAACACTGAAGCTTTCTTT.